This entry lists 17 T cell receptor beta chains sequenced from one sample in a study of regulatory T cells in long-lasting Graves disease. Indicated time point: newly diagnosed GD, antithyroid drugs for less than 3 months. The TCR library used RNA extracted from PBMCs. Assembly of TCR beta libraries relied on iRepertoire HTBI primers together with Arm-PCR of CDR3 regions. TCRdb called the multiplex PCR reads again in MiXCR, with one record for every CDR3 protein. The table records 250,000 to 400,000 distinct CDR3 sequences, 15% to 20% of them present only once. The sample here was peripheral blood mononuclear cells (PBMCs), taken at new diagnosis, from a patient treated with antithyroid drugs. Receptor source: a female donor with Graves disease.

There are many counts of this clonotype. The CDR3 DNA follows: TGTGCCAGCCTCAGGGGGGGCCTTAATCAGCCCCAGCATTTT. Protein sequence: CASLRGGLNQPQHF. The chain joins TRBV28 to TRBJ1-5; TRBD1 matches at 7 bases. Germline assignment: CDR1 MDHEN and CDR2 SYDVKM. This CDR3 is 14 amino acids long. V lost 8 bases to trimming and J lost 4 bases; unmatched junction nucleotides: 8.

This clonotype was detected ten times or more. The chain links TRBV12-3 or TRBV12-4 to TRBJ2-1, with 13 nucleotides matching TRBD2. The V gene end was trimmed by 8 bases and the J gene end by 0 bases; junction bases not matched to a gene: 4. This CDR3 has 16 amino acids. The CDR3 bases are TGTGCCAGCCTGGGACTAGCGGGGAGCTCCTACAATGAGCAGTTCTTC. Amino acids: CASLGLAGSSYNEQFF.

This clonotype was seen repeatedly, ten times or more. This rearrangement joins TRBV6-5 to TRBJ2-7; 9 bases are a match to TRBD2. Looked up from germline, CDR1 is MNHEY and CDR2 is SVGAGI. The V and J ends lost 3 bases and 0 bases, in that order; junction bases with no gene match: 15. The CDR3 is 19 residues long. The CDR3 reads CASSYWVPGLATPSYEQYF. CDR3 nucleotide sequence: TGTGCCAGCAGTTATTGGGTCCCGGGACTAGCTACCCCCTCCTACGAGCAGTACTTC.

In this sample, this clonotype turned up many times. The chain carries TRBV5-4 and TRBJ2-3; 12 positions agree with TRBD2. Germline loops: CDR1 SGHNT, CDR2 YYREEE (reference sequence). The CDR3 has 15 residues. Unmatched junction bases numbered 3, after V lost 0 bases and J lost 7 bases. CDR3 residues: CASSLELAGGHTQYF. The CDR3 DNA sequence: TGTGCCAGCAGCTTGGAACTAGCGGGAGGACATACGCAGTATTTT.

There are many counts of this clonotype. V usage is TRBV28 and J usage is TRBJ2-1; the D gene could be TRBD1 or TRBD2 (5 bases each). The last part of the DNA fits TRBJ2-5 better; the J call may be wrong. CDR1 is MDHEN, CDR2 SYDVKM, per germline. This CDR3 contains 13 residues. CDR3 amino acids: CATSGTTQETQYF. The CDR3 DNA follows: TGTGCCACCTCCGGGACGACCCAAGAGACCCAGTACTTC.

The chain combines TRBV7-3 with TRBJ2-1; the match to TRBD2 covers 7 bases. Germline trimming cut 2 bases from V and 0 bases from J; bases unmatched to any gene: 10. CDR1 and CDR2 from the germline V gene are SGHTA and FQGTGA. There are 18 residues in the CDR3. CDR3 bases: TGTGCCAGCAGCTTATGGGCTAGCGGAGCTATCTCCTACAATGAGCAGTTCTTC. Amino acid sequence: CASSLWASGAISYNEQFF.

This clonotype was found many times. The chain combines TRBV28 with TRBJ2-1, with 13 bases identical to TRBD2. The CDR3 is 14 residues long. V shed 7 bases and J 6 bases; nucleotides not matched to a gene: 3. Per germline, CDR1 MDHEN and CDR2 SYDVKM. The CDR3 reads CASKGLAGSNEQFF. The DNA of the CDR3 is TGTGCCAGCAAGGGACTAGCGGGAAGCAATGAGCAGTTCTTC.

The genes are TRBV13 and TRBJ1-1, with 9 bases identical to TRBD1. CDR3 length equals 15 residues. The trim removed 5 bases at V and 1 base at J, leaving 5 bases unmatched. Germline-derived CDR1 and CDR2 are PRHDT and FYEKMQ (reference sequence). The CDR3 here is CASSAAGQGNTEAFF. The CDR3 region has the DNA TGTGCCAGCAGCGCCGCGGGACAGGGGAACACTGAAGCTTTCTTT.

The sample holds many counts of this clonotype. CDR3: CASSVPSGRDTDTQYF. The CDR3 DNA reads as TGTGCCAGCAGTGTACCCAGCGGCCGGGACACAGATACGCAGTATTTT. The rearrangement uses TRBV6-4 and TRBJ2-3; D might be TRBD2 (5 bases). CDR1 and CDR2 (germline): MRHNA, SNTAGT. CDR3 length: 16 amino acids. V was pared by 4 bases and J by 2 bases, with 16 bases between.

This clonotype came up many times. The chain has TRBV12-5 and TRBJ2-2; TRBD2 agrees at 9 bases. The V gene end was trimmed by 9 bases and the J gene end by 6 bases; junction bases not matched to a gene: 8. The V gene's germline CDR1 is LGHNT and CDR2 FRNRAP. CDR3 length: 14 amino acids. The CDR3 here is CARILGLAPGELFF. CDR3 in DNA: TGTGCTAGGATCCTGGGACTAGCCCCCGGGGAGCTGTTTTTT.

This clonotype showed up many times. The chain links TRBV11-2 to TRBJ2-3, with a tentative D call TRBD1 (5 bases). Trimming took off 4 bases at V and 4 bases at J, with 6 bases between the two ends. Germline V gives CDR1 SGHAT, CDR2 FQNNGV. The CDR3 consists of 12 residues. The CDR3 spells CASSSGSDTQYF. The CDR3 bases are TGTGCCAGCAGCTCAGGGTCAGATACGCAGTATTTT.

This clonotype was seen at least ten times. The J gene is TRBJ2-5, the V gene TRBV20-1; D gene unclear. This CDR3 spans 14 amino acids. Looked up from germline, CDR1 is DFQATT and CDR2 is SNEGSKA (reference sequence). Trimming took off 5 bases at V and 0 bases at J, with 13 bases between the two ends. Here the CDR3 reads CSASEGSYQETQYF. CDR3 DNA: TGCAGTGCTTCCGAAGGATCGTACCAAGAGACCCAGTACTTC.

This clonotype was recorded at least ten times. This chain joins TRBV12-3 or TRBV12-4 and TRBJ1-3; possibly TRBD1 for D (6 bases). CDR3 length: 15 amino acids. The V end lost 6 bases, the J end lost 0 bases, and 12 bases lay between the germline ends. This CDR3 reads CASSAQGFSGNTIYF. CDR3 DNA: TGTGCCAGCAGCGCTCAGGGGTTCTCTGGAAACACCATATATTTT.

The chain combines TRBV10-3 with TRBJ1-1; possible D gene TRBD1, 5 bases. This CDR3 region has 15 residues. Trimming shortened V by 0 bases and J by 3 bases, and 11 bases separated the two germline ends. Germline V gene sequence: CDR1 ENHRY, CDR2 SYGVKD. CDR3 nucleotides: TGTGCCATCAGTGAGTCAAGGGGAAGGGACACTGAAGCTTTCTTT. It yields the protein CAISESRGRDTEAFF.

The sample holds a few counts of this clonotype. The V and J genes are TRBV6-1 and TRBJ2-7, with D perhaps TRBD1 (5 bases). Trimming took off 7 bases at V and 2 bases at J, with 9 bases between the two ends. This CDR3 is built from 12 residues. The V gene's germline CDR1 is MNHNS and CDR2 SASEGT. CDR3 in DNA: TGTGCCAGCATTGACAGTACCTACGAGCAGTACTTC. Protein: CASIDSTYEQYF.

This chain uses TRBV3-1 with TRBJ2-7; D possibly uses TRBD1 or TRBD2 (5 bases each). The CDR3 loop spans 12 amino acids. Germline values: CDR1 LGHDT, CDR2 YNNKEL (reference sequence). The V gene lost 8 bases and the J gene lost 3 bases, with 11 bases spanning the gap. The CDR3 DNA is TGTGCCAGCCGGGACGGGAACTACGAGCAGTACTTC. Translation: CASRDGNYEQYF.

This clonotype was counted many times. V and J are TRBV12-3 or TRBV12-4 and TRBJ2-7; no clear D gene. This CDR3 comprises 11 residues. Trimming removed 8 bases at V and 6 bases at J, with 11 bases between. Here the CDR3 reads CASATGLEQYF. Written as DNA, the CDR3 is TGTGCCAGCGCCACGGGCCTCGAGCAGTACTTC.